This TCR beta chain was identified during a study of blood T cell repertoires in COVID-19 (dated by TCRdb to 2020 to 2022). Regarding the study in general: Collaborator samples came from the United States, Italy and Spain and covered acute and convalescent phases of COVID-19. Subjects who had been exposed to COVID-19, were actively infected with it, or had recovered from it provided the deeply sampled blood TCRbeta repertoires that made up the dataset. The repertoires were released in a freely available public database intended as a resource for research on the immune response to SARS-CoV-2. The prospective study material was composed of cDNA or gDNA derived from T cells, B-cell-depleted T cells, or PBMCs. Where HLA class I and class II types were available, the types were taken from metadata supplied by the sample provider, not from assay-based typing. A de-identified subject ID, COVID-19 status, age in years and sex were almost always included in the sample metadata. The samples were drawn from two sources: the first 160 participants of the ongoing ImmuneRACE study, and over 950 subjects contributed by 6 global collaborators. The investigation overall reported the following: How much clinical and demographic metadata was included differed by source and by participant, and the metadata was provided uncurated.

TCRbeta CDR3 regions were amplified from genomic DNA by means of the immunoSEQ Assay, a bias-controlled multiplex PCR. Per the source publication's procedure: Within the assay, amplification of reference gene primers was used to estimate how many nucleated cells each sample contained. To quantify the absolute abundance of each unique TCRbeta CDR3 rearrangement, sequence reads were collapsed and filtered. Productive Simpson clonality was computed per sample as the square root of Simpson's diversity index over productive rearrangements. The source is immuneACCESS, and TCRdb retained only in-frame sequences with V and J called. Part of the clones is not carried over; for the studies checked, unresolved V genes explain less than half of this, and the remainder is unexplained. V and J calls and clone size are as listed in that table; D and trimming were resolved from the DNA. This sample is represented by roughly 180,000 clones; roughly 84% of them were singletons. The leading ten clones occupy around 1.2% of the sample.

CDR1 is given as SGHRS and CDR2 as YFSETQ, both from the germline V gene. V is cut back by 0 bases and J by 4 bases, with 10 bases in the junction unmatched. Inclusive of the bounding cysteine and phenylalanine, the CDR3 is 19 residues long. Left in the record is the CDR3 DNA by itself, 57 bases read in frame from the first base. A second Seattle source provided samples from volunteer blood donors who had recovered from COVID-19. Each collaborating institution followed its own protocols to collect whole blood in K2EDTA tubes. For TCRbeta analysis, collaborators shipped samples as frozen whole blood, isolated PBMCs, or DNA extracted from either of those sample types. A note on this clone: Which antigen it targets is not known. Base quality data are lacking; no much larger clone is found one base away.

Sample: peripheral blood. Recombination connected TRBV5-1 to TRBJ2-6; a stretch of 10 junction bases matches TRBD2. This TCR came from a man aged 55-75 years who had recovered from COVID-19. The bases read TGCGCCAGCAGCTTGGGGAGACTAGCGGGTCTGTCAGGGGCCAACGTCCTGACTTTC. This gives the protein CASSLGRLAGLSGANVLTF.